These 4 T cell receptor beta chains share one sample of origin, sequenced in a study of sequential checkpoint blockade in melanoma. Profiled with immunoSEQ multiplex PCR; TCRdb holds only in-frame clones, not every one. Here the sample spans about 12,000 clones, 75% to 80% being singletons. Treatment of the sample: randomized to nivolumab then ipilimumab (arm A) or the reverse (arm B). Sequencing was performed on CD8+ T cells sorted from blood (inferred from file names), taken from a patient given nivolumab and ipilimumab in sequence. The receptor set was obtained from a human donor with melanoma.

DNA of the CDR3: TGTGCCAGCAGCGGGCCTGGGACAGGGCCAGAGACCCAGTACTTC. Protein product: CASSGPGTGPETQYF. The chain joins TRBV5-6 to TRBJ2-5, with 9 nucleotides matching TRBD1. The CDR3 has 15 amino acids. The germline CDR1 and CDR2 sequences are SGHDT and YYEEEE. V was clipped by 4 bases and J by 4 bases; unmatched bases: 8.

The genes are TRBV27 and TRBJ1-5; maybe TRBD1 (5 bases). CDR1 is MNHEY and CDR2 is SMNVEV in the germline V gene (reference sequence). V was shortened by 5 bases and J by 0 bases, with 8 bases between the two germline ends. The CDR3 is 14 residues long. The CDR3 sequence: CASSPGGSNQPQHF. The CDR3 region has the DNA TGTGCCAGCAGTCCCGGGGGTAGCAATCAGCCCCAGCATTTT.

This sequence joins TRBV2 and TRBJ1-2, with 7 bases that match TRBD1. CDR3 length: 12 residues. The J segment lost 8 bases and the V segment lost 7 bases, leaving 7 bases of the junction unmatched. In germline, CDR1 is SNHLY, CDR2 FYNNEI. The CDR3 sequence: CASTNSGGGYTF. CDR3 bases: TGTGCCAGCACCAATTCAGGGGGAGGCTACACCTTC.

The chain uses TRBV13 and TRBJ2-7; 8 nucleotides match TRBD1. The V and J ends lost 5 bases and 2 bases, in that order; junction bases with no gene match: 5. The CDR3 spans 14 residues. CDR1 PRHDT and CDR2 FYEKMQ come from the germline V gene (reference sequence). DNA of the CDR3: TGTGCCAGCAGCCCCGGACAGGGAACCTACGAGCAGTACTTC. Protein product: CASSPGQGTYEQYF.